These T cell receptor beta chains were read from a single sample in a study of CD8+CD57+ T cells in acquired aplastic anemia. TCRdb re-called the reads through MiXCR, storing one row per CDR3 protein. The data hold around 190,000 distinct CDR3 sequences, with approximately 50% observed a single time. Sequenced material: sorted CD4+, CD8+, or CD8+CD57+ T cells (not recorded which) from PBMCs. These receptors came from a human donor in good health, serving as a control. Both conserved end residues are part of each CDR3. D genes are given only for firm matches. Expanded clones are given a class, and other clones once, few, many or no size at all.

clone_size	v_call	j_call	d_call	cdr3_nt	cdr3_aa
.	TRBV10-3	TRBJ1-5	TRBD1	TGTGCCATCAGTGAGGCCGGGACAGGACCGAATCAGCCCCAGCATTTT	CAISEAGTGPNQPQHF
.	TRBV19	TRBJ2-7	TRBD1	TGTGCCAGTAGTATGCTTCCCGGGACAGGGGTCTCCTACGAGCAGTACTTC	CASSMLPGTGVSYEQYF
.	TRBV5-1	TRBJ1-1	.	TGCGCCAGCAGCGTTGAACGGAGGGACACTGAAGCTTTCTTT	CASSVERRDTEAFF
.	TRBV25-1	TRBJ2-3	.	TGTGCCAGCAGTGATCGAAGGGGGGGCCCAGATACGCAGTATTTT	CASSDRRGGPDTQYF
few	TRBV7-2	TRBJ2-5	.	TGTGCCAGCAGCTTGGACGGAAGAGAGACCCAGTACTTC	CASSLDGRETQYF
many	TRBV14	TRBJ1-4	.	TGTGCCAGCAGTACTGTAGGGGTTACTAATGAAAAACTGTTTTTT	CASSTVGVTNEKLFF
many	TRBV5-6	TRBJ1-6	TRBD1	TGTGCCAGCAGCACACGGACAGGAGTTGATTCACCCCTCCACTTT	CASSTRTGVDSPLHF
.	TRBV6-5	TRBJ2-7	.	TGTGCCAGCAGCCCCGGACCCCTGAGCTCCCACGAGCAGTACTTC	CASSPGPLSSHEQYF
many	TRBV4-3	TRBJ1-1	.	TGCGCCAGCAGCCAAGGGGGTGTGCTACAAACTGAAGCTTTCTTT	CASSQGGVLQTEAFF
many	TRBV7-7	TRBJ2-7	.	TGTGCTAGCAGCTCCGGTTTAGGGGTCGGCTACGAGCAGTACTTC	CASSSGLGVGYEQYF
.	TRBV30	TRBJ2-7	TRBD2	TGTGCCTGCACGCCGGGACTAGGTATCTCCTACGAGCAGTACTTC	CACTPGLGISYEQYF
.	TRBV10-2	TRBJ1-1	TRBD1	TGCGCCAGCAACGCCGGGACAGGGGTCTCCAACACTGAAGCTTTCTTT	CASNAGTGVSNTEAFF
.	TRBV2	TRBJ1-1	.	TGTGCCAGCAGTTCAACCCCCGGGACTACTGCTGAAGCTTTCTTT	CASSSTPGTTAEAFF
few	TRBV5-5	TRBJ2-7	TRBD1	TGTGCCAGCAGCTACGGACAGGGCCACGAGCAGTACTTC	CASSYGQGHEQYF
few	TRBV18	TRBJ2-5	.	TGTGCCAGCTCACCACCGCTACAACAAGAGACCCAGTACTTC	CASSPPLQQETQYF
.	TRBV20-1	TRBJ1-2	.	TGCAGTGCCGAAGACAACTATGGCTACACCTTC	CSAEDNYGYTF
.	TRBV24-1	TRBJ2-7	.	TGTGCCACCAGCGATTCCCGGGCTCCAGGGTCCGAGCAGTACTTC	CATSDSRAPGSEQYF
.	TRBV7-2	TRBJ1-2	.	TGTGCCAGCAGCTTGTACGGGGGCAAGGGTGGCTACACCTTC	CASSLYGGKGGYTF
.	TRBV7-8	TRBJ2-7	.	TGTGCCAGCAGCTTATCGCCCGGACCCGCCTACGAGCAGTACTTC	CASSLSPGPAYEQYF
once	TRBV2	TRBJ2-1	.	TGTGCCAGCAGGGGGACCACCAAGGGGAACTCCTACAATGAGCAGTTCTTC	CASRGTTKGNSYNEQFF
.	TRBV20-1	TRBJ1-2	.	TGCAGTGCTGATGGACTGAGCTATGGCTACACCTTC	CSADGLSYGYTF
.	TRBV12-5	TRBJ2-7	TRBD1	TGTGCCAGCAGAACGGGACAGGGAAACTACGAGCAGTACTTC	CASRTGQGNYEQYF